The 22 T cell receptor beta chains given below trace back to one sample, sequenced in a study of shared clonotypes between healthy human individuals. Sequencing used immunoSEQ multiplex PCR; TCRdb keeps in-frame clones, though not all of them. The repertoire consists of approximately 530,000 clones, with about 96% occurring once and the leading ten covering 0.05% to 0.07%. The specimen sequenced was naive CD4+ T cells sorted from blood. The subset here: CD45RA+ positively selected. Source of these receptors: a woman aged 25-40 years in good health.

V usage is TRBV28 and J usage is TRBJ1-3; TRBD1 aligns across 9 bases. V lost 6 bases to trimming and J lost 2 bases; unmatched junction nucleotides: 5. The CDR3 sequence is 15 residues long. Germline CDR1 is MDHEN and CDR2 is SYDVKM. The DNA of the CDR3 is TGTGCCAGCAGCACACAGGGGGCGGCTGGAAACACCATATATTTT. This sequence encodes CASSTQGAAGNTIYF.

This rearrangement joins TRBV5-1 to TRBJ2-4, with D uncertain. The CDR3 totals 14 residues. V gave up 3 bases and J gave up 4 bases, with 11 bases separating them. The germline V gene has CDR1 SGHRS and CDR2 YFSETQ. The CDR3 here is CASSSKWDKNIQYF. The CDR3 DNA follows: TGCGCCAGCAGCTCGAAATGGGATAAAAACATTCAGTACTTC.

This clone occurred once. CDR3 region: CASSLDASRAFF. The CDR3 coding sequence is TGTGCCAGCAGCTTGGACGCCTCGAGGGCTTTCTTT. This rearrangement joins TRBV7-9 to TRBJ1-1, with D uncertain. The V gene lost 3 bases and the J gene lost 11 bases, with 13 bases spanning the gap. CDR1 SEHNR and CDR2 FQNEAQ come from the germline V gene (reference sequence). The CDR3 is 12 amino acids.

The J gene is TRBJ1-4, the V gene TRBV5-1; TRBD1 matches 7 bases. With V trimmed by 4 bases and J by 3 bases, 6 bases remained unmatched. The CDR3 runs to 15 residues. Per germline, CDR1 SGHRS and CDR2 YFSETQ. Here the CDR3 DNA reads TGCGCCAGCAGCGCCGCCAGGGGGTCTAATGAAAAACTGTTTTTT. Its protein is CASSAARGSNEKLFF. Variable domain in full (rest from reference TRBV5-1 and TRBJ1-4): KAGVTQTPRYLIKTRGQQVTLSCSPISGHRSVSWYQQTPGQGLQFLFEYFSETQRNKGNFPGRFSGRQFSNSRSEMNVSTLELGDSALYLCASSAARGSNEKLFFGSGTQLSVL.

The chain employs TRBV29-1 and TRBJ2-6; D is unclear. The CDR3 loop spans 13 amino acids. V lost 7 bases to trimming and J lost 7 bases, with 14 bases between them. CDR1 is SQVTM, CDR2 ANQGSEA, per germline. CDR3 amino acids: CSALQYSANVLTF. CDR3 DNA sequence: TGCAGCGCATTACAGTACAGTGCCAACGTCCTGACTTTC.

The rearrangement joins TRBV18 to TRBJ2-7, with 8 bases fitting TRBD2. V was pared by 5 bases and J by 4 bases, with 16 bases of the junction left unmatched. CDR3 size: 17 residues. Germline CDR1 is KGHSH and CDR2 is LQKENI. CDR3 protein: CASSKGPSGSAPYEQYF. CDR3 DNA: TGTGCCAGCTCAAAAGGCCCAAGCGGGAGTGCTCCGTACGAGCAGTACTTC.

The V call is TRBV7-9, the J call TRBJ2-7; 13 bases agree with TRBD2. CDR1 is SEHNR, CDR2 FQNEAQ, per germline (reference sequence). The trim removed 5 bases at V and 8 bases at J, leaving 3 bases unmatched. The CDR3 sequence is 13 residues long. CDR3 DNA: TGTGCCAGCAGCGGACTAGCGGGAGAAAAGCAGTACTTC. Amino acids: CASSGLAGEKQYF.

This chain connects TRBV7-9 to TRBJ2-1; 8 bases are a match to TRBD2. The CDR3 is 14 residues long. CDR1 and CDR2 (germline): SEHNR, FQNEAQ (reference sequence). V was clipped by 5 bases and J by 6 bases; unmatched bases: 6. The CDR3 DNA reads as TGTGCCAGCAGCAAAAGCGGGAGTCCCAATGAGCAGTTCTTC. Protein: CASSKSGSPNEQFF.

The chain carries TRBV6-5 and TRBJ2-1; tentatively, D is TRBD1 or TRBD2 (5 bases each). V shed 2 bases and J shed 5 bases, with 13 bases lying between them. The CDR3 consists of 15 residues. The V gene's germline CDR1 is MNHEY and CDR2 SVGAGI. The CDR3 here is CASSYLRDPDNEQFF. DNA of the CDR3: TGTGCCAGCAGTTACCTCCGGGACCCCGACAATGAGCAGTTCTTC.

The V call is TRBV6-1, the J call TRBJ2-2; D call uncertain. V lost 10 bases and J lost 6, with 18 bases in between. CDR3 length: 14 amino acids. Looked up from germline, CDR1 is MNHNS and CDR2 is SASEGT. The CDR3 nucleotides read TGTGCCACCCGTCGAACGGCGGACCCCGGGGAGCTGTTTTTT. It specifies CATRRTADPGELFF.

The chain has TRBV7-2 and TRBJ2-5; D may be TRBD1 (6 bases). Judging by the DNA end, TRBJ2-7 fits better; the J call may be wrong. This CDR3 has 15 residues. The germline V gene has CDR1 SGHTA and CDR2 FQGNSA. CDR3 sequence: CASSRTPGHSYEQYF. Here the CDR3 DNA reads TGTGCCAGCAGCCGGACGCCGGGACATTCCTACGAGCAGTACTTC.

The rearrangement uses TRBV29-1 and TRBJ2-7; tentative D call: TRBD2 (6 bases). V gave up 4 bases and J gave up 3 bases, with 22 bases separating them. CDR1 SQVTM and CDR2 ANQGSEA come from the germline V gene. The CDR3 runs to 16 residues. CDR3 nucleotide sequence: TGCAGCGTTGCCTTTTTATCGGGGAGGAACGTCTACGAGCAGTACTTC. It specifies CSVAFLSGRNVYEQYF.

This sequence joins TRBV6-5 and TRBJ1-3, with D unresolved. CDR3 size: 15 residues. The V end was cut by 8 bases, the J end by 0 bases, with 14 bases between. CDR1 MNHEY and CDR2 SVGAGI come from the germline V gene. CDR3 amino acids: CASGNSGRSGNTIYF. The CDR3 nucleotides are TGTGCCAGCGGAAACAGTGGTCGCTCTGGAAACACCATATATTTT.

The chain recombines TRBV5-1 with TRBJ2-5, with 9 bases lining up with TRBD2. CDR3 length: 18 residues. The V gene end was trimmed by 0 bases and the J gene end by 0 bases; junction bases not matched to a gene: 9. From germline, CDR1 is SGHRS and CDR2 YFSETQ. Here the CDR3 reads CASSLAPFSGRYQETQYF. The CDR3 DNA reads TGCGCCAGCAGCTTGGCCCCGTTCAGCGGGAGGTACCAAGAGACCCAGTACTTC.

The chain has TRBV5-1 and TRBJ2-5; D perhaps matches TRBD1 (5 bases). The CDR3 is 15 amino acids. Trimming removed 1 base from V and 5 bases from J, with 15 bases in between. Germline V gives CDR1 SGHRS, CDR2 YFSETQ. In DNA, the CDR3 is TGCGCCAGCAGCTTGTCGCAGGGTTCGGGCGAGACCCAGTACTTC. This codes for CASSLSQGSGETQYF.

The rearrangement links TRBV28 to TRBJ2-5; tentatively, D is TRBD1 or TRBD2 (6 bases each). Germline CDR1 and CDR2: MDHEN and SYDVKM. Trimming took 5 bases from V and 5 from J, leaving 18 bases between them. The CDR3 length is 15 residues. Here the CDR3 reads CASSINSGARETQYF. In nucleotides, the CDR3 is TGTGCCAGCAGTATTAACTCGGGGGCGCGTGAGACCCAGTACTTC.

V usage is TRBV19 and J usage is TRBJ2-7; D may match TRBD1 or TRBD2 (5 bases each). This CDR3 region has 13 residues. Germline V gene sequence: CDR1 LNHDA, CDR2 SQIVND (reference sequence). V lost 5 bases and J 3 bases, leaving 11 bases between the germline ends. CDR3 bases: TGTGCCAGTAGTTTGGGACGGAACTACGAGCAGTACTTC. Translation gives CASSLGRNYEQYF.

The V gene is TRBV6-6, the J gene TRBJ1-5, with 7 bases fitting TRBD1. CDR3 length: 16 residues. Germline CDR1 reads MNHNY; CDR2 reads SVGAGI (reference sequence). The V and J ends lost 0 bases and 1 base, in that order; junction bases with no gene match: 3. The CDR3 region is CASSYSKGASNQPQHF. The CDR3 DNA sequence: TGTGCCAGCAGTTACTCGAAGGGGGCGAGCAATCAGCCCCAGCATTTT.

This clone was seen just once. The chain is built from TRBV6-4 and TRBJ2-6; D uncertain. Looked up from germline, CDR1 is MRHNA and CDR2 is SNTAGT. This CDR3 comprises 14 residues. The germline V and J ends were trimmed by 6 bases and 2 bases, with 8 bases remaining between them. CDR3 nucleotide sequence: TGTGCCAGCAGGGCAGGAACTGGGGCCAACGTCCTGACTTTC. Translating it yields CASRAGTGANVLTF.

The chain links TRBV5-4 to TRBJ2-1; D perhaps matches TRBD2 (6 bases). There are 16 residues in the CDR3. Trimming left V 8 bases short and J 0 bases short, with 18 bases between. CDR1 and CDR2 (germline): SGHNT, YYREEE (reference sequence). This CDR3 reads CASGAFSGTSYNEQFF. For the CDR3, the DNA is TGTGCCAGTGGGGCATTTAGCGGAACCTCCTACAATGAGCAGTTCTTC.

The chain recombines TRBV7-9 with TRBJ2-1; TRBD1 aligns across 10 bases. V gave up 4 bases and J gave up 1 base; unmatched junction bases: 4. The CDR3 runs to 16 residues. The V gene's germline CDR1 is SEHNR and CDR2 FQNEAQ (reference sequence). CDR3 DNA sequence: TGTGCCAGCAGCTCTTGGACAGGGGGGTCCTACAATGAGCAGTTCTTC. Its protein product is CASSSWTGGSYNEQFF.

This chain links TRBV19 with TRBJ2-5; TRBD2 agrees at 7 bases. The J call is doubtful: the DNA matches TRBJ2-7 better. CDR3 length: 14 residues. Germline CDR1 is LNHDA and CDR2 is SQIVND (reference sequence). The CDR3 spells CASRPSGDSYEQYF. The CDR3 DNA follows: TGTGCCAGTAGACCTAGCGGAGACTCCTACGAGCAGTACTTC.